A selection of T cell receptor beta chains follows, all from one sample in a study of blood T cell repertoires in COVID-19. Profiling relied on immunoSEQ multiplex PCR, and the TCRdb table lists in-frame clones only, not all of them. The sample lists about 260,000 clones, 80% to 90% seen once, with roughly 1.8% in the top ten. The source material was peripheral blood. Source of these receptors: a young man with active or convalescent COVID-19. The CDR3 runs from the conserved cysteine through the conserved F or W. D genes are given only for firm matches. Size is stated for part of the rows, as once, few or many counts, or as a class when the clone is expanded.

v_call,j_call,d_call,clone_size,cdr3_aa,cdr3_nt
TRBV9,TRBJ1-4,.,once,CASSSPNEKLFF,TGTGCCAGCAGCTCCCCAAATGAAAAACTGTTTTTT
TRBV6-6,TRBJ1-5,TRBD1,.,CASSPGQGGNQPQHF,TGTGCCAGCAGTCCAGGACAGGGAGGCAATCAGCCCCAGCATTTT
TRBV5-4,TRBJ2-7,.,once,CASSRRENYEQYF,TGTGCCAGCAGCCGCAGGGAAAACTACGAGCAGTACTTC
TRBV2,TRBJ1-1,TRBD1,once,CASSEQGARNTEAFF,TGTGCCAGCAGTGAACAGGGGGCGCGGAACACTGAAGCTTTCTTT
TRBV13,TRBJ1-5,.,.,CASSLGQGDNQPQHF,TGTGCCAGCAGCTTAGGACAGGGTGACAATCAGCCCCAGCATTTT
TRBV21-1,TRBJ1-2,.,.,CASSKVWQGAGYTF,TGTGCCAGCAGCAAAGTTTGGCAGGGGGCTGGCTACACCTTC
TRBV6-5,TRBJ2-7,.,.,CASRETATYEQYF,TGTGCCAGCAGGGAGACAGCGACCTACGAGCAGTACTTC
TRBV29-1,TRBJ2-7,.,.,CSHLTPTYEQYF,TGCAGTCATCTCACCCCCACTTACGAGCAGTACTTC
TRBV9,TRBJ2-3,.,.,CASSVDPGFWGADTQYF,TGTGCCAGCAGCGTAGATCCGGGGTTTTGGGGTGCAGATACGCAGTATTTT
TRBV19,TRBJ2-2,TRBD1,.,CASRDRGRGTGELFF,TGTGCCAGTAGAGACAGGGGGCGGGGAACCGGGGAGCTGTTTTTT
TRBV4-2,TRBJ1-4,.,.,CASSQVTGQSFGEKLFF,TGTGCCAGCAGCCAAGTCACGGGACAAAGCTTTGGCGAAAAACTGTTTTTT
TRBV19,TRBJ1-2,TRBD1,once,CASSPSWDRSLRGYTF,TGTGCCAGTAGTCCCAGCTGGGACAGAAGTCTCCGCGGCTACACCTTC
TRBV4-2,TRBJ2-1,TRBD2,.,CASSQRSGGVNSYNEQFF,TGTGCCAGCAGCCAACGTAGCGGGGGCGTCAACTCCTACAATGAGCAGTTCTTC
TRBV11-3,TRBJ2-1,TRBD1,.,CASSTGQGNNEQFF,TGTGCCAGCAGTACGGGACAGGGGAACAATGAGCAGTTCTTC
TRBV9,TRBJ2-7,.,.,CAYPQEYF,TGTGCCTACCCCCAGGAGTACTTC
TRBV3-1/TRBV3-2,TRBJ2-6,.,.,CASRISSGANVLTF,TGTGCCAGCAGGATTAGCTCTGGGGCCAACGTCCTGACTTTC
TRBV5-1,TRBJ1-2,.,.,CASSLAGGFNYGYTF,TGCGCCAGCAGCTTGGCCGGGGGATTTAACTATGGCTACACCTTC
TRBV7-8,TRBJ1-1,.,.,CASSRPFRAEAFF,TGTGCCAGCAGCCGACCGTTTCGGGCTGAAGCTTTCTTT
TRBV4-3,TRBJ1-6,TRBD1,.,CASSRSGTGGVSPLHF,TGCGCCAGCAGCCGCAGTGGAACAGGGGGGGTTTCACCCCTCCACTTT
TRBV5-1,TRBJ1-6,TRBD1,.,CASSPDRGDSPLHF,TGCGCCAGCAGCCCCGACAGGGGTGATTCACCCCTCCACTTT
TRBV10-1,TRBJ2-2,.,few,CASSESGSTGELFF,TGCGCCAGCAGTGAGTCCGGGTCCACCGGGGAGCTGTTTTTT
TRBV19,TRBJ2-1,.,.,CASSIRPGLINNEQFF,TGTGCCAGTAGTATCCGCCCAGGGTTGATTAACAATGAGCAGTTCTTC
TRBV27,TRBJ1-4,.,.,CASSFRGRGEKLFF,TGTGCCAGCAGTTTCCGAGGGCGCGGTGAAAAACTGTTTTTT
TRBV11-2,TRBJ2-2,TRBD1,.,CASTQRGRNTGELFF,TGTGCCAGCACCCAGAGGGGGCGGAACACCGGGGAGCTGTTTTTT
TRBV3-1/TRBV3-2,TRBJ2-3,TRBD2,.,CASSQSLAGASTDTQYF,TGTGCCAGCAGCCAATCTCTAGCGGGGGCCAGCACAGATACGCAGTATTTT
TRBV27,TRBJ2-7,TRBD1,.,CASSLRPLTGVYEQYF,TGTGCCAGCAGTTTACGGCCCCTGACAGGGGTGTACGAGCAGTACTTC
TRBV5-1,TRBJ2-3,.,.,CASSFGGSSTDTQYF,TGCGCCAGCAGCTTTGGCGGTTCTAGCACAGATACGCAGTATTTT
TRBV9,TRBJ2-2,TRBD1,once,CASSRRDRAPGELFF,TGTGCCAGCAGCCGCAGGGACAGGGCCCCCGGGGAGCTGTTTTTT
TRBV7-2,TRBJ2-7,.,.,CASSSSRTQGREQYF,TGTGCCAGCAGCTCATCCCGTACTCAGGGTCGCGAGCAGTACTTC
TRBV5-5,TRBJ2-7,.,.,CASSPLRRSGVSYEQYF,TGTGCCAGCAGCCCCCTTAGGCGGAGCGGAGTATCCTACGAGCAGTACTTC
TRBV11-2,TRBJ1-1,.,.,CASEGTTGFGEAFF,TGTGCCAGCGAAGGAACGACCGGGTTCGGTGAAGCTTTCTTT
TRBV12-3/TRBV12-4,TRBJ1-2,.,.,CASMRGANYGYTF,TGTGCCAGCATGAGAGGAGCTAACTATGGCTACACCTTC
TRBV6-5,TRBJ2-1,TRBD1,.,CASRDVDRVKFF,TGTGCCAGCAGAGACGTGGACAGGGTGAAGTTCTTC
TRBV19,TRBJ1-3,.,.,CASNSRAYSGNTIYF,TGTGCCAGTAATTCCAGGGCATACTCTGGAAACACCATATATTTT
TRBV27,TRBJ1-5,.,once,CASSLSGRLNQPQHF,TGTGCCAGCAGTTTATCCGGCAGGCTCAATCAGCCCCAGCATTTT
TRBV19,TRBJ2-5,TRBD1,.,CASSMGQGAVETQYF,TGTGCCAGTAGTATGGGACAGGGGGCGGTGGAGACCCAGTACTTC
TRBV2,TRBJ2-5,TRBD1,.,CASSVQGKRTETQYF,TGTGCCAGCAGTGTACAGGGGAAGAGAACAGAGACCCAGTACTTC
TRBV11-2,TRBJ2-1,TRBD2,.,CASSLVPLAGNEQFF,TGTGCCAGCAGCTTAGTGCCTCTAGCGGGTAATGAGCAGTTCTTC
TRBV7-2,TRBJ2-7,.,.,CASSPRTLWFLYEQYF,TGTGCCAGCAGCCCGCGTACTTTGTGGTTTCTCTACGAGCAGTACTTC
TRBV3-1/TRBV3-2,TRBJ1-2,TRBD1,.,CASSSRQGGTNYGYTF,TGTGCCAGCAGCTCCCGACAGGGTGGGACTAACTATGGCTACACCTTC
TRBV7-2,TRBJ1-1,.,.,CASSLFRGTEAFF,TGTGCCAGCAGCTTGTTCCGGGGGACTGAAGCTTTCTTT
TRBV6-1,TRBJ2-7,TRBD1,.,CASSELTGGTYEQYF,TGTGCCAGCAGTGAACTGACAGGGGGGACCTACGAGCAGTACTTC
TRBV27,TRBJ1-6,.,.,CASSFGRVGSPLHF,TGTGCCAGCAGTTTTGGCAGAGTCGGGTCACCCCTCCACTTT
TRBV6-5,TRBJ1-1,TRBD1,.,CASSRDRELPEAFF,TGTGCCAGCAGTCGGGACAGGGAACTCCCCGAAGCTTTCTTT
TRBV3-1/TRBV3-2,TRBJ1-6,.,.,CASSPRGQFTPLHF,TGTGCCAGCAGCCCTCGCGGTCAATTCACACCCCTCCACTTT
TRBV3-1/TRBV3-2,TRBJ1-2,.,few,CASSQEGGVGANYGYTF,TGTGCCAGCAGCCAAGAGGGAGGAGTTGGAGCTAACTATGGCTACACCTTC
TRBV28,TRBJ1-6,TRBD1,.,CASSARGGQGYSPLHF,TGTGCCAGCAGTGCCAGGGGGGGACAGGGATATTCACCCCTCCACTTT
TRBV11-2,TRBJ1-2,TRBD1,.,CASSFELEGAAGYTF,TGTGCCAGCAGCTTTGAGCTGGAGGGGGCGGCTGGCTACACCTTC
TRBV13,TRBJ2-4,TRBD2,.,CASSARLAGGNIQYF,TGTGCCAGCAGCGCAAGACTAGCGGGGGGGAACATTCAGTACTTC
TRBV4-2,TRBJ1-4,.,.,CASSQEEFGGANEKLFF,TGTGCCAGCAGCCAAGAAGAGTTCGGGGGGGCTAATGAAAAACTGTTTTTT
TRBV6-5,TRBJ2-3,TRBD2,.,CASSYHSGGSTDTQYF,TGTGCCAGCAGTTACCATAGCGGGGGTAGCACAGATACGCAGTATTTT
TRBV19,TRBJ2-7,TRBD2,few,CASSVAGGPYEQYF,TGTGCCAGTAGTGTTGCGGGGGGGCCATACGAGCAGTACTTC
TRBV16,TRBJ1-2,.,.,CASSPYRTAPGGDYGYTF,TGTGCCAGCAGCCCTTACCGGACGGCTCCCGGAGGGGATTATGGCTACACCTTC
TRBV5-1,TRBJ2-2,TRBD1,.,CASRTGATGELFF,TGCGCCTCAAGGACAGGGGCCACCGGGGAGCTGTTTTTT
TRBV19,TRBJ1-1,TRBD1,.,CASSKETGGGSGTEAFF,TGTGCCAGTAGTAAAGAGACAGGGGGCGGATCGGGGACTGAAGCTTTCTTT
TRBV2,TRBJ1-1,TRBD1,.,CASSEDRGSTEAFF,TGTGCCAGCAGTGAAGACAGGGGTAGCACTGAAGCTTTCTTT
TRBV30,TRBJ2-3,.,.,CAWSRLASSLDTQYF,TGTGCCTGGAGTCGCCTAGCATCCTCGCTGGATACGCAGTATTTT
TRBV5-1,TRBJ1-3,.,.,CASSLEVGKGGNTIYF,TGCGCCAGCAGCTTGGAGGTCGGAAAGGGGGGAAACACCATATATTTT
TRBV27,TRBJ1-5,.,.,CASSLSYGQPQHF,TGTGCCAGCAGTTTATCTTACGGTCAGCCCCAGCATTTT